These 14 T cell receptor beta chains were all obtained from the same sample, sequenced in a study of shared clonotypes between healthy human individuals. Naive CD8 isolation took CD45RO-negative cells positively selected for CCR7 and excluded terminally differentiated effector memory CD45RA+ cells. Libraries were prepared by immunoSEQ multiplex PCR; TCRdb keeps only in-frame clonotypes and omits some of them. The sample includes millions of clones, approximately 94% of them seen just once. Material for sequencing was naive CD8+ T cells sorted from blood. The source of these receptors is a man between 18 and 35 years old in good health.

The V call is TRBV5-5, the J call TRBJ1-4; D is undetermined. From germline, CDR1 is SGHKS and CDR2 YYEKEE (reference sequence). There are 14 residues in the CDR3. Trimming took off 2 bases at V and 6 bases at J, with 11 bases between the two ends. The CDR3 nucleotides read TGTGCCAGCAGCTTTGTCGGGAGGGATGAAAAACTGTTTTTT. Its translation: CASSFVGRDEKLFF.

CDR3 amino acids: CASSHETGTSAEQAKNIQYF. DNA for the CDR3: TGCGCCAGCAGCCACGAAACCGGGACTAGCGCTGAACAAGCCAAAAACATTCAGTACTTC. V is TRBV4-3 and J is TRBJ2-4; TRBD2 aligns across 10 bases. CDR3 length: 20 residues. Germline V gene lookup returns CDR1 LGHNA and CDR2 YSLEER. The V gene end was trimmed by 3 bases and the J gene end by 0 bases; junction bases not matched to a gene: 14.

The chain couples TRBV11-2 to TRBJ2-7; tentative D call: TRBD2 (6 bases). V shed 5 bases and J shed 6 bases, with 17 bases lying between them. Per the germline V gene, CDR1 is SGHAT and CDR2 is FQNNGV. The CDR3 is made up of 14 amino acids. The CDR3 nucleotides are TGTGCCAGCAGCCACCGGGACTTGGACGGCGAGCAGTACTTC. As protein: CASSHRDLDGEQYF.

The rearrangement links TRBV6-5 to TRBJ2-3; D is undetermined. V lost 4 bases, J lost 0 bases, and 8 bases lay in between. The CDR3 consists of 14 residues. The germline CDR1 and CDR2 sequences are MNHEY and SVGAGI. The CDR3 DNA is TGTGCCAGCAGTTCCGGAGCTAGCACAGATACGCAGTATTTT. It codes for CASSSGASTDTQYF.

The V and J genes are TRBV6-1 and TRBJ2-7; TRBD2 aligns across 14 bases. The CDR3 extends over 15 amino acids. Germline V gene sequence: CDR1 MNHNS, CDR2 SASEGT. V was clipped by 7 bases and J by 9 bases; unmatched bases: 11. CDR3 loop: CASTPGTSGSQGQYF. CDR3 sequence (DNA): TGTGCCAGCACCCCCGGGACTAGCGGGAGTCAAGGGCAGTACTTC.

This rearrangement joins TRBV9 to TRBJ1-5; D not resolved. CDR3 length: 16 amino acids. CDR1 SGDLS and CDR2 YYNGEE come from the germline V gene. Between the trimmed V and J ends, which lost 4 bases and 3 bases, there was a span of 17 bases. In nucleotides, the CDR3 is TGTGCCAGCAGCCCCCGACGGGGAACCTCCAATCAGCCCCAGCATTTT. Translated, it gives CASSPRRGTSNQPQHF.

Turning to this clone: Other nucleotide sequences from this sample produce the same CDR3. The CDR3 region is CASSLGQGFSYEQYF. The CDR3 coding sequence is TGTGCCAGCAGCTTGGGACAGGGCTTCTCCTACGAGCAGTACTTC. The chain uses TRBV5-4 and TRBJ2-7; 7 nucleotides line up with TRBD1. The CDR3 length is 15 residues. V trimming: 0 bases; J trimming: 0 bases; junction bases outside the gene matches: 3. Per the germline V gene, CDR1 is SGHNT and CDR2 is YYREEE (reference sequence).

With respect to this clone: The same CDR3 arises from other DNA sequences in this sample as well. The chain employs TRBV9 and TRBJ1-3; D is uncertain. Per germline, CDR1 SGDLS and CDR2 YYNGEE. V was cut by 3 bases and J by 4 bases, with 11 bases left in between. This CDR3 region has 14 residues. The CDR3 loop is CASSGTGSGNTIYF. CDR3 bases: TGTGCCAGCAGCGGGACTGGGTCGGGAAACACCATATATTTT.

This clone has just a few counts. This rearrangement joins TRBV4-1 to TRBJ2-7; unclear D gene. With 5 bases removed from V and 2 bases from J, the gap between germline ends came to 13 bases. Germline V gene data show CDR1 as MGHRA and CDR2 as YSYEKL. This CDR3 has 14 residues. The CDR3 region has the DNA TGCGCCAGCAGCGGAATACAGAGAGCCTACGAGCAGTACTTC. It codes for CASSGIQRAYEQYF.

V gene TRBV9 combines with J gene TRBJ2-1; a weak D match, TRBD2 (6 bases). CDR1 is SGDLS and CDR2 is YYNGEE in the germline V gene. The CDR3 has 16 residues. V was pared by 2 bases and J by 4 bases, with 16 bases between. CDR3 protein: CASSVEGRPIYNEQFF. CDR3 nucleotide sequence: TGTGCCAGCAGCGTGGAGGGCAGGCCCATATACAATGAGCAGTTCTTC.

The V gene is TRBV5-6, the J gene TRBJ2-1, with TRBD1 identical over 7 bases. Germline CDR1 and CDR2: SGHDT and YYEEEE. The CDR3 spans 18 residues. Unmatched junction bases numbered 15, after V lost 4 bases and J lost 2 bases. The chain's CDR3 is CASSSISGQALTYNEQFF. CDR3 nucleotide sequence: TGTGCCAGCAGCAGTATATCTGGACAGGCGCTTACCTACAATGAGCAGTTCTTC.

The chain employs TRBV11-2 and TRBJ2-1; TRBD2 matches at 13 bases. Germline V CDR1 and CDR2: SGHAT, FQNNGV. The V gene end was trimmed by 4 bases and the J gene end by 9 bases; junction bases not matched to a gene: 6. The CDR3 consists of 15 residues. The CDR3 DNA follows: TGTGCCAGCAGCTCACTAGCGGGAGGGACCGCTGAGCAGTTCTTC. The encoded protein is CASSSLAGGTAEQFF.

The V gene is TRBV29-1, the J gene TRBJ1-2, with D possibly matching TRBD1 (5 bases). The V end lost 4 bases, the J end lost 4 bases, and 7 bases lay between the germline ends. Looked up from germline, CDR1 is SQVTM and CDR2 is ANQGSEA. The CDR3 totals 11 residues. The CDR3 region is CSVAGTYGYTF. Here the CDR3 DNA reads TGCAGCGTTGCAGGGACCTATGGCTACACCTTC.

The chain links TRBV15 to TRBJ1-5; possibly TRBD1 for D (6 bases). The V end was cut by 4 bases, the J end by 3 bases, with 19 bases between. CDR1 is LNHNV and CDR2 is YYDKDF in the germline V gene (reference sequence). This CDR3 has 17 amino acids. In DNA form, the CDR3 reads TGTGCCACCAGCAACAGGGAGGATGATATGGCCAATCAGCCCCAGCATTTT. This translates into CATSNREDDMANQPQHF.